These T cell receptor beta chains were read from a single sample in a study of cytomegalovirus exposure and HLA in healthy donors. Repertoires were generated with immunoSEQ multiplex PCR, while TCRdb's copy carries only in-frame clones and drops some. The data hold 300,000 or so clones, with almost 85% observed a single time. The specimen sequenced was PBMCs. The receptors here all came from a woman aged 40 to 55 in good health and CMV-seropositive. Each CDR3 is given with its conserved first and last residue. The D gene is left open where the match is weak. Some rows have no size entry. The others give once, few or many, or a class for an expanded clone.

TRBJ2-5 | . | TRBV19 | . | TGTGCCAGTAGTATCCTCGGGAGTGAGACCCAGTACTTC | CASSILGSETQYF
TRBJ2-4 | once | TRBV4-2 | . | TGTGCCAGCAGCCAGGTAGCGGTAGCCAAAAACATTCAGTACTTC | CASSQVAVAKNIQYF
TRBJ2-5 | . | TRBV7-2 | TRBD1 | TGTGCCAGCAGCAAGGACAGGGGGCCGGGGGAGACCCAGTACTTC | CASSKDRGPGETQYF
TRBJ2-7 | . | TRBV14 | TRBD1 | TGTGCCAGCAGCCAAGATCGGGACAGGTCTGGCGAGCAGTACTTC | CASSQDRDRSGEQYF
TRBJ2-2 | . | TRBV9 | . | TGTGCCAGCAGCGTAGTAGTTAGCGGAGGAACCGGGGAGCTGTTTTTT | CASSVVVSGGTGELFF
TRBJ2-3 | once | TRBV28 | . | TGTGCCAGCAGTACGATCAGGGTCCCAGATACGCAGTATTTT | CASSTIRVPDTQYF
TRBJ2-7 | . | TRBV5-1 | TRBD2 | TGCGCCAGCAGCTTGCAAGGCGGGAGGGAGGTCGAGCAGTACTTC | CASSLQGGREVEQYF
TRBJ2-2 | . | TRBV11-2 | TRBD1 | TGTGCCAGCAGCTCAGACAGGGCCGGGGAGCTGTTTTTT | CASSSDRAGELFF
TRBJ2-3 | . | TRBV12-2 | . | TGTGCAAGTCGCTCTCCTAGGGCGGGAGGGCCCTATACGCAGTATTTT | CASRSPRAGGPYTQYF
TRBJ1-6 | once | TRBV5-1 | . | TGCGCCAGCAGCTTCGGGAATGGCTCACCCCTCCACTTT | CASSFGNGSPLHF
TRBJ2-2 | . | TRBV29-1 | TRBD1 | TGCAGCGGGGGGACAGTCAACACCGGGGAGCTGTTTTTT | CSGGTVNTGELFF
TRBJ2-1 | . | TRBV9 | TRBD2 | TGTGCCAGCAGCCCCGGGACTAGTCGGTTGGGTGAGCAGTTCTTC | CASSPGTSRLGEQFF